The clone carrying this TCR beta chain has just a few counts. The antigen is not known. Unique molecular identifiers tagged the TCR beta cDNA libraries. When about 0.95 to 10 million T cells were used, they gave some 540,000 cDNA molecules. TCRdb processed the PCR reads anew with MiXCR; each CDR3 protein has one entry. Among roughly 870,000 distinct CDR3 sequences listed, approximately 50% were seen once. The V end was cut by 2 bases, the J end by 2 bases, with 15 bases between. Germline V gene sequence: CDR1 MDHEN, CDR2 SYDVKM. CDR3 size: 16 residues. This record comes from a study of post-analysis software for immune sequencing data. Findings of the study overall: Roughly five TRBV segments, including TRBV5-6, TRBV5-1 and TRBV20-1, were more frequent in patients than controls. Compared with controls, patients showed significantly lower normalized Chao1 diversity.

This chain links TRBV28 with TRBJ1-2, with D perhaps TRBD1 (5 bases). This clonotype was sampled from a girl between 10 and 17 years old with multiple sclerosis. The material sequenced was blood. The CDR3 here is CASSLPGTAGNYGYTF. As DNA, the CDR3 is TGTGCCAGCAGTTTACCCGGGACGGCAGGGAACTATGGCTACACCTTC.